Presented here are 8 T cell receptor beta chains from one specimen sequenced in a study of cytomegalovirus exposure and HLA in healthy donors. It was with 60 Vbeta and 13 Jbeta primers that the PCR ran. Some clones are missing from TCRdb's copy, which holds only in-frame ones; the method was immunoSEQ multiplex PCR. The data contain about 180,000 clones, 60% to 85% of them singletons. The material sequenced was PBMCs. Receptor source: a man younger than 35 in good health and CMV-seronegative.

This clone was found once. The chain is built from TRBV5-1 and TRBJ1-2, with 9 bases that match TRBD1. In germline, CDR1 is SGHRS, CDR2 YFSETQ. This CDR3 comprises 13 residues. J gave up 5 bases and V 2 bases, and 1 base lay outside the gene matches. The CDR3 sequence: CASSFGQGYGYTF. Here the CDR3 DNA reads TGCGCCAGCAGCTTTGGACAGGGGTATGGCTACACCTTC. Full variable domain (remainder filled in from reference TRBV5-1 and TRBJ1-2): KAGVTQTPRYLIKTRGQQVTLSCSPISGHRSVSWYQQTPGQGLQFLFEYFSETQRNKGNFPGRFSGRQFSNSRSEMNVSTLELGDSALYLCASSFGQGYGYTFGSGTRLTVV.

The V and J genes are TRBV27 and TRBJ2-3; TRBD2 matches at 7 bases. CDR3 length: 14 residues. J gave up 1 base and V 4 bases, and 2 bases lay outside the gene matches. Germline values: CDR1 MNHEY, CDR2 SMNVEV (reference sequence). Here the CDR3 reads CASSSGLGTDTQYF. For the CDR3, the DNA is TGTGCCAGCAGTTCCGGACTAGGCACAGATACGCAGTATTTT.

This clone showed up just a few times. For the CDR3, the DNA is TGTGCCAGCAGCCTCGAACTAGCGGGACTTTATACGCAGTATTTT. Protein sequence: CASSLELAGLYTQYF. The J gene is TRBJ2-3, the V gene TRBV5-5; 10 nucleotides align to TRBD2. CDR3 length: 15 residues. With 4 bases clipped from V and 7 bases from J, the junction kept 9 bases outside the gene matches. Germline V CDR1 and CDR2: SGHKS, YYEKEE (reference sequence).

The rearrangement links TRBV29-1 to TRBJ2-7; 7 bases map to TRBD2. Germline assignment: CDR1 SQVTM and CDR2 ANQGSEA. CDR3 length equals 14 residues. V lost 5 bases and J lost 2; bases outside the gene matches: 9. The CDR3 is CSVKAGRTAYEQYF. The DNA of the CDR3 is TGCAGCGTTAAAGCGGGAAGGACCGCCTACGAGCAGTACTTC.

CDR3 in amino acids: CAITEEGGGYTF. Here the CDR3 DNA reads TGTGCCATCACCGAGGAGGGCGGTGGCTACACCTTC. The chain carries TRBV10-3 and TRBJ1-2; D call uncertain. CDR3 length: 12 amino acids. Germline V lookup: CDR1 ENHRY, CDR2 SYGVKD. V was shortened by 7 bases and J by 7 bases, with 13 bases between the two germline ends.

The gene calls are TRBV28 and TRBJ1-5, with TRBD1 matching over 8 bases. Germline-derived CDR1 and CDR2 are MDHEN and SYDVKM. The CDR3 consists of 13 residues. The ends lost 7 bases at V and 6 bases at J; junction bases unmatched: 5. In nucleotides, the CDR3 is TGTGCCAGCACCTGGACAGGGAGTCAGCCCCAGCATTTT. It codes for CASTWTGSQPQHF. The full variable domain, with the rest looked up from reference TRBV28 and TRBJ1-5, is DVKVTQSSRYLVKRTGEKVFLECVQDMDHENMFWYRQDPGLGLRLIYFSYDVKMKEKGDIPEGYSVSREKKERFSLILESASTNQTSMYLCASTWTGSQPQHFGDGTRLSIL.

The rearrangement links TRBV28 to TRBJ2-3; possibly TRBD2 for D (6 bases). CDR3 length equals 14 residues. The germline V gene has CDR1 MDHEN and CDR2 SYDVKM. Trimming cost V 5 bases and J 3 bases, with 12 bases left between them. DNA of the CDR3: TGTGCCAGCAGTAGGGACTTCAGAACAGATACGCAGTATTTT. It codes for CASSRDFRTDTQYF. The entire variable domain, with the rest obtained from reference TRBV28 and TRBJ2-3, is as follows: DVKVTQSSRYLVKRTGEKVFLECVQDMDHENMFWYRQDPGLGLRLIYFSYDVKMKEKGDIPEGYSVSREKKERFSLILESASTNQTSMYLCASSRDFRTDTQYFGPGTRLTVL.

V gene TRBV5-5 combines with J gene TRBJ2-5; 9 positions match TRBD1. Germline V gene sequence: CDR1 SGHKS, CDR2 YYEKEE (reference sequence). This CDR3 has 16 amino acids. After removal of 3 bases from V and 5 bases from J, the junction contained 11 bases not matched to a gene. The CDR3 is CASSWEVGTGYETQYF. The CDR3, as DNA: TGTGCCAGCAGCTGGGAAGTCGGGACAGGGTACGAGACCCAGTACTTC.